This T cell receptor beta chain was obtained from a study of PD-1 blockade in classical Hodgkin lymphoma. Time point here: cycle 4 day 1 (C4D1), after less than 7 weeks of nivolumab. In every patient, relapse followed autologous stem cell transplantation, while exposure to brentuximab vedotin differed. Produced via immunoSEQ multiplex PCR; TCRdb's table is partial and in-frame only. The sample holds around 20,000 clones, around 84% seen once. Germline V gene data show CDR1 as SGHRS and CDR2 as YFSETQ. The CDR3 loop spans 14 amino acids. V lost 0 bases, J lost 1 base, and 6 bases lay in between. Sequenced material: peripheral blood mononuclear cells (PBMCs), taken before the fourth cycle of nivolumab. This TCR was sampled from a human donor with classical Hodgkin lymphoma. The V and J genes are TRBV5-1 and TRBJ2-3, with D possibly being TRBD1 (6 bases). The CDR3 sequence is CASSLGTGTDTQYF. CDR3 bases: TGCGCCAGCAGCTTGGGGACAGGCACAGATACGCAGTATTTT.